This T cell receptor beta chain appears in the sequencing data of a study of blood T cell repertoires in COVID-19. The wider study: In each case, the material was cDNA or gDNA derived from T cells, B-cell-depleted T cells, or PBMCs.

In the study's own analysis: Reference gene primer amplification gave nucleated cell count estimates. The protocol was immunoSEQ multiplex PCR, while the TCRdb copy is restricted to in-frame clones and leaves out a portion. The V and J calls and clone size were taken over from that table, and D and trimming were inferred from the DNA. The repertoire holds about 160,000 clones, with 85% as singletons. The germline V gene has CDR1 MNHNY and CDR2 SVGAGI (reference sequence). After removal of 5 bases from V and 6 bases from J, the junction contained 4 bases not matched to a gene. CDR3 length: 14 amino acids.

The TCR sequence derives from a human donor with acute or convalescent COVID-19. The donor label of this sample is uncertain. V usage is TRBV6-6 and J usage is TRBJ2-7; 13 nucleotides align to TRBD2. Sequencing used peripheral blood. CDR3 in DNA: TGTGCCAGCAGTAGACTAGCGGGGGGTGGCGAGCAGTACTTC. Protein: CASSRLAGGGEQYF.